These T cell receptor beta chains were read from a single sample in a study of shared clonotypes between healthy human individuals. The data were produced by immunoSEQ multiplex PCR, yet TCRdb's version contains in-frame clones alone and is incomplete. The profile covers 2 million to 3 million clones, with 80% to 95% appearing a single time and 0.36% taken by the ten largest. The sequenced sample consisted of naive CD4+ T cells from PBMCs. Source of these receptors: a man aged 18 to 29 in good health. Some clones in this sample may be carry-over from other donors' samples. Each CDR3 is given with its conserved first and last residue. Fields, in order: D gene, V gene, J gene, clone size, CDR3 DNA, CDR3 protein. D genes are given only for firm matches. The size of a clone is reported for some rows only, either as once, few or many, or as a class for expanded clones.

D gene: TRBD2; V gene: TRBV5-1; J gene: TRBJ2-7; clone size: once; CDR3 DNA: TGCGCCAGCAGCTTGGTGACTAGCAGCTCCTACGAGCAGTACTTC; CDR3 protein: CASSLVTSSSYEQYF
D gene: NA; V gene: TRBV2; J gene: TRBJ1-1; clone size: NA; CDR3 DNA: TGTGCCAGCAGGGTCGACAGGAACACTGAAGCTTTCTTT; CDR3 protein: CASRVDRNTEAFF
D gene: NA; V gene: TRBV18; J gene: TRBJ1-4; clone size: NA; CDR3 DNA: TGTGCCAGCTCACCACGGCAAAATGAAAAACTGTTTTTT; CDR3 protein: CASSPRQNEKLFF
D gene: TRBD2; V gene: TRBV7-3; J gene: TRBJ2-1; clone size: NA; CDR3 DNA: TGTGCCAGCAGCTTCGTAGCGGGAACTAGCTCCTACAATGAGCAGTTCTTC; CDR3 protein: CASSFVAGTSSYNEQFF
D gene: NA; V gene: TRBV18; J gene: TRBJ2-2; clone size: NA; CDR3 DNA: TGTGCCAGCTCGCCCCGCATGGGTAGCACCGGGGAGCTGTTTTTT; CDR3 protein: CASSPRMGSTGELFF
D gene: TRBD2; V gene: TRBV11-1; J gene: TRBJ2-1; clone size: NA; CDR3 DNA: TGTGCCAGCAGCCCTGGCGGGGGACGCTCCTACAATGAGCAGTTCTTC; CDR3 protein: CASSPGGGRSYNEQFF
D gene: TRBD2; V gene: TRBV5-4; J gene: TRBJ2-1; clone size: NA; CDR3 DNA: TGTGCCAGCAGCAAACCCGGGAGGGCGGCGAGGAATGAGCAGTTCTTC; CDR3 protein: CASSKPGRAARNEQFF
D gene: NA; V gene: TRBV25-1; J gene: TRBJ1-3; clone size: NA; CDR3 DNA: TGTGCCAGCAGTAACCACGCGGGAAACACCATATATTTT; CDR3 protein: CASSNHAGNTIYF
D gene: TRBD2; V gene: TRBV7-9; J gene: TRBJ2-3; clone size: NA; CDR3 DNA: TGTGCCAGCAGCTTAGGGCTAGCGGAGGCAAGCACAGATACGCAGTATTTT; CDR3 protein: CASSLGLAEASTDTQYF
D gene: NA; V gene: TRBV27; J gene: TRBJ2-5; clone size: NA; CDR3 DNA: TGTGCCAGCAGTTTACACCGCGGGACAGTAGTAACCCAGTACTTC; CDR3 protein: CASSLHRGTVVTQYF
D gene: NA; V gene: TRBV7-3; J gene: TRBJ2-2; clone size: NA; CDR3 DNA: TGTGCCAGCAGCTTTTCGAGCAGCGCTAACACCGGGGAGCTGTTTTTT; CDR3 protein: CASSFSSSANTGELFF
D gene: NA; V gene: TRBV5-1; J gene: TRBJ2-5; clone size: NA; CDR3 DNA: TGCGCCAGCAGCTTGTCAAGGGCCTGGGAGACCCAGTACTTC; CDR3 protein: CASSLSRAWETQYF
D gene: NA; V gene: TRBV18; J gene: TRBJ2-1; clone size: NA; CDR3 DNA: TGTGCCAGCTCACCCCCCGGGCTAGCGTACGAGCAGTTCTTC; CDR3 protein: CASSPPGLAYEQFF
D gene: TRBD2; V gene: TRBV25-1; J gene: TRBJ2-2; clone size: NA; CDR3 DNA: TGTGCCAGCAGGGGGACTAGCGGGAGTAGCACCGGGGAGCTGTTTTTT; CDR3 protein: CASRGTSGSSTGELFF
D gene: NA; V gene: TRBV6-1; J gene: TRBJ2-1; clone size: NA; CDR3 DNA: TGTGCCAGCAGTGATATGGGGGTGCAGTTCTTC; CDR3 protein: CASSDMGVQFF
D gene: TRBD2; V gene: TRBV5-6; J gene: TRBJ2-1; clone size: NA; CDR3 DNA: TGTGCCAGCAGCTTAGGATGGACTAGCGGGAGTAGGGATGAGCAGTTCTTC; CDR3 protein: CASSLGWTSGSRDEQFF
D gene: TRBD1; V gene: TRBV13; J gene: TRBJ2-4; clone size: NA; CDR3 DNA: TGTGCCAGCAGCTTATACCGGGACAGGCCTACCAAAAACATTCAGTACTTC; CDR3 protein: CASSLYRDRPTKNIQYF
D gene: TRBD1; V gene: TRBV23-1; J gene: TRBJ1-5; clone size: once; CDR3 DNA: TGCGCCAGCAGCAGGGACAGCGGCAATCAGCCCCAGCATTTT; CDR3 protein: CASSRDSGNQPQHF
D gene: TRBD2; V gene: TRBV5-1; J gene: TRBJ2-3; clone size: once; CDR3 DNA: TGCGCCAGCAGCTCCTATAGCGGGAAGGGAACAGATACGCAGTATTTT; CDR3 protein: CASSSYSGKGTDTQYF
D gene: NA; V gene: TRBV19; J gene: TRBJ1-1; clone size: NA; CDR3 DNA: TGTGCCAGTAGTCCGGGGGGGCATCGGACTGAAGCTTTCTTT; CDR3 protein: CASSPGGHRTEAFF
D gene: NA; V gene: TRBV28; J gene: TRBJ1-5; clone size: NA; CDR3 DNA: TGTGCCAGCGCCGGCGGGGGGCGAAGAGATCAGCCCCAGCATTTT; CDR3 protein: CASAGGGRRDQPQHF
D gene: NA; V gene: TRBV5-1; J gene: TRBJ1-3; clone size: NA; CDR3 DNA: TGCGCCAGTAGGGGAGAGAGTAGAAACACCATATATTTT; CDR3 protein: CASRGESRNTIYF
D gene: NA; V gene: TRBV5-6; J gene: TRBJ1-6; clone size: NA; CDR3 DNA: TGTGCCAGCAGCTTAAGACAGGTTTATAATTCACCCCTCCACTTT; CDR3 protein: CASSLRQVYNSPLHF
D gene: NA; V gene: TRBV5-5; J gene: TRBJ2-7; clone size: NA; CDR3 DNA: TGTGCCAGCAGCCCGGGGTCCCTAGGGCTCGAGCAGTACTTC; CDR3 protein: CASSPGSLGLEQYF
D gene: NA; V gene: TRBV28; J gene: TRBJ1-1; clone size: NA; CDR3 DNA: TGTGCCAGCAAGGGCAGCCCCGAGATGAACACTGAAGCTTTCTTT; CDR3 protein: CASKGSPEMNTEAFF
D gene: NA; V gene: TRBV6-6; J gene: TRBJ1-4; clone size: NA; CDR3 DNA: TGTGCCAGCAGTCCCTGGGACACAGCTAATGAAAAACTGTTTTTT; CDR3 protein: CASSPWDTANEKLFF
D gene: NA; V gene: TRBV6-1; J gene: TRBJ1-1; clone size: few; CDR3 DNA: TGTGCCAACGGACATATGAACACTGAAGCTTTCTTT; CDR3 protein: CANGHMNTEAFF
D gene: NA; V gene: TRBV4-1; J gene: TRBJ2-1; clone size: NA; CDR3 DNA: TGCGCCAGCAGCGGCTTAGGCACCCACAATGAGCAGTTCTTC; CDR3 protein: CASSGLGTHNEQFF
D gene: NA; V gene: TRBV30; J gene: TRBJ1-4; clone size: NA; CDR3 DNA: TGTGCCTCCTTCTTCGGCGAAAAACTGTTTTTT; CDR3 protein: CASFFGEKLFF
D gene: NA; V gene: TRBV6-1; J gene: TRBJ2-3; clone size: NA; CDR3 DNA: TGTGCCAGCAGTAAGAACGTGGGAGTCACAGATACGCAGTATTTT; CDR3 protein: CASSKNVGVTDTQYF